The 32 T cell receptor beta chains listed next were all sequenced from one sample in a study of naive and memory T cell subsets. The library had UMIs added by 3' ligation of an oligonucleotide to TCR cDNA. Amplification of ligated cDNA took four PCR rounds with SP2 and nested alpha and beta constant primers. TCRdb re-called the 5' RACE reads through MiXCR, storing one row per CDR3 protein. Of over 50,000 distinct CDR3 sequences listed, 7.6% are singletons. These receptors were taken from a female donor in good health.

The chain combines TRBV6-2 or TRBV6-3 with TRBJ2-3, with D perhaps TRBD1 (7 bases). The germline V gene encodes CDR1 MNHEY and CDR2 SVGEGT. The V end was cut by 8 bases, the J end by 8 bases, with 17 bases between. The CDR3 has 13 amino acids. The CDR3: CASGRRQGLTQYF. CDR3 bases: TGTGCCAGCGGGCGGAGACAGGGACTTACGCAGTATTTT.

V is TRBV5-4 and J is TRBJ1-1; the D is unclear. Germline CDR1 reads SGHNT; CDR2 reads YYREEE (reference sequence). The CDR3 has 12 residues. V was clipped by 0 bases and J by 7 bases, with 7 bases between them. The CDR3 DNA is TGTGCCAGCAGCTTGGATGGGCGTGAAGCTTTCTTT. Translation gives CASSLDGREAFF.

This clonotype was recorded many times. The chain is built from TRBV4-3 and TRBJ1-6, with D possibly matching TRBD1 (6 bases). The V gene's germline CDR1 is LGHNA and CDR2 YSLEER. Trimming left V 2 bases short and J 10 bases short, with 18 bases between. The CDR3 spans 16 residues. CDR3 in amino acids: CASSQWVTGSYSPLHF. DNA of the CDR3: TGCGCCAGCAGCCAATGGGTAACAGGGTCTTACTCACCCCTCCACTTT.

The V and J genes are TRBV7-9 and TRBJ1-1; no definite D call. The CDR3 loop spans 13 amino acids. Trimming removed 10 bases from V and 5 bases from J, with 17 bases in between. From germline, CDR1 is SEHNR and CDR2 FQNEAQ (reference sequence). The CDR3 DNA reads as TGTGCCATCACCGGCGGGGATTCGACTGAAGCTTTCTTT. Amino acids: CAITGGDSTEAFF.

The sample holds many counts of this clonotype. The chain recombines TRBV5-1 with TRBJ2-4; the D gene could be TRBD1 or TRBD2 (5 bases each). This CDR3 region has 16 residues. CDR1 SGHRS and CDR2 YFSETQ come from the germline V gene. Between the trimmed V and J ends, which lost 1 base and 0 bases, there was a span of 11 bases. CDR3 nucleotide sequence: TGCGCCAGCAGCTTGTATGGGGGATCAGCCAAAAACATTCAGTACTTC. Translation: CASSLYGGSAKNIQYF.

This clonotype occurred many times. This chain links TRBV6-6 with TRBJ1-2, with D hard to call. Germline assignment: CDR1 MNHNY and CDR2 SVGAGI (reference sequence). The CDR3 loop spans 14 amino acids. V was cut by 4 bases and J by 4 bases, with 13 bases left in between. The CDR3 sequence is CASSFLDGFYGYTF. CDR3 nucleotides: TGTGCCAGCAGTTTCCTGGACGGGTTCTATGGCTACACCTTC.

This clonotype was observed many times. The chain has TRBV27 and TRBJ1-5; D not certain. This CDR3 comprises 14 residues. Germline CDR1 is MNHEY and CDR2 is SMNVEV (reference sequence). V lost 2 bases and J lost 1, with 6 bases in between. CDR3: CASSLGLSNQPQHF. Here the CDR3 DNA reads TGTGCCAGCAGTTTAGGGTTGAGCAATCAGCCCCAGCATTTT.

This clonotype was counted many times. This sequence joins TRBV12-3 or TRBV12-4 and TRBJ1-6, with D uncertain. The CDR3 runs to 12 residues. With 4 bases removed from V and 12 bases from J, the gap between germline ends came to 10 bases. CDR3 nucleotide sequence: TGTGCCAGCAGTTGGGCTGAGGAACCCCTCCACTTT. This codes for CASSWAEEPLHF.

This clonotype has at least ten counts. This chain joins TRBV19 and TRBJ2-3; TRBD2 might be the D (5 bases). V gave up 5 bases and J gave up 4 bases, with 10 bases separating them. Germline CDR1 is LNHDA and CDR2 is SQIVND (reference sequence). This CDR3 spans 13 amino acids. The CDR3 reads CASSPGEADTQYF. Here the CDR3 DNA reads TGTGCCAGTAGTCCCGGGGAAGCAGATACGCAGTATTTT.

This chain uses TRBV10-2 with TRBJ1-5, with D perhaps TRBD1 (6 bases). Per the germline V gene, CDR1 is WSHSY and CDR2 is SAAADI. The CDR3 totals 14 residues. The V and J ends lost 0 bases and 11 bases respectively, with 14 bases between them. CDR3 DNA: TGCGCCAGCAGTGAGTCTGGGGGCGGCAGGACCCAGCATTTT. This encodes CASSESGGGRTQHF.

In regard to this clonotype: A much larger clonotype is one base distant, so this may be a read error. This chain uses TRBV5-1 with TRBJ1-5; D unresolved. The CDR3 covers 14 residues. The V gene's germline CDR1 is SGHRS and CDR2 YFSETQ. With 0 bases removed from V and 6 bases from J, the gap between germline ends came to 10 bases. CDR3 loop: CASSLDGRGQPQHF. In DNA, the CDR3 is TGCGCCAGCAGCTTGGATGGGCGGGGTCAGCCCCAGCATTTT.

This chain connects TRBV20-1 to TRBJ1-4, with D hard to call. The ends were cut back, 6 bases at V and 3 bases at J, with 14 bases in the middle. Germline V lookup: CDR1 DFQATT, CDR2 SNEGSKA (reference sequence). The CDR3 has 14 amino acids. In DNA form, the CDR3 reads TGCAGTGCAGTACGACGTAGATCTAATGAAAAACTGTTTTTT. Translation: CSAVRRRSNEKLFF.

This clonotype was recorded at least ten times. The rearrangement joins TRBV28 to TRBJ2-7, with TRBD1 as a possible D gene (6 bases). CDR3 length: 17 residues. Germline loops: CDR1 MDHEN, CDR2 SYDVKM. Trimming removed 3 bases at V and 1 base at J, with 19 bases between. The CDR3 nucleotides read TGTGCCAGCAGTTTTTTCTCTAACAGGGTAAGGTCCTACGAGCAGTACTTC. Amino acids: CASSFFSNRVRSYEQYF.

The V and J genes are TRBV7-2 and TRBJ2-7; 8 nucleotides agree with TRBD1. This CDR3 is 13 amino acids long. The ends lost 6 bases at V and 5 bases at J; junction bases unmatched: 6. Germline lookup yields CDR1 SGHTA and CDR2 FQGNSA. CDR3 coding DNA: TGTGCCAGCAGTCAGGACAGGGAAAACGAGCAGTACTTC. Protein product: CASSQDRENEQYF.

The table lists this clonotype with a few counts. The CDR3 spells CASTATGYNTEAFF. CDR3 coding DNA: TGTGCCAGCACCGCTACAGGGTACAACACTGAAGCTTTCTTT. V usage is TRBV12-3 or TRBV12-4 and J usage is TRBJ1-1; D might be TRBD1 (6 bases). V lost 7 bases and J lost 2, with 14 bases in between. The length of the CDR3 is 14 residues.

This clonotype was counted only a few times. The chain recombines TRBV15 with TRBJ1-1; TRBD1 might be the D (6 bases). The CDR3 has 14 amino acids. V lost 9 bases and J 5 bases, leaving 19 bases between the germline ends. Germline V lookup: CDR1 LNHNV, CDR2 YYDKDF (reference sequence). The chain's CDR3 is CATTPGQSFTEAFF. The DNA of the CDR3 is TGTGCCACAACGCCGGGACAAAGTTTTACTGAAGCTTTCTTT.

The J gene is TRBJ2-5, the V gene TRBV7-3; D may be TRBD1 (6 bases). V lost 2 bases and J lost 4, with 8 bases in between. Germline CDR1 reads SGHTA; CDR2 reads FQGTGA. The CDR3 sequence is 13 residues long. In DNA form, the CDR3 reads TGTGCCAGCAGCTTACACAGGGCAGAGACCCAGTACTTC. It yields the protein CASSLHRAETQYF. Based on the CDR3 plus reference TRBV7-3 and TRBJ2-5, the full variable domain is GAGVSQTPSNKVTEKGKYVELRCDPISGHTALYWYRQSLGQGPEFLIYFQGTGAADDSGLPNDRFFAVRPEGSVSTLKIQRTERGDSAVYLCASSLHRAETQYFGPGTRLLVL.

The chain combines TRBV3-1 with TRBJ2-5, with D unresolved. V lost 0 bases, J lost 5 bases, and 7 bases lay in between. Germline V CDR1 and CDR2: LGHDT, YNNKEL (reference sequence). The CDR3 has 13 amino acids. The CDR3 coding sequence is TGTGCCAGCAGCCAAGAAGCTCTCGAGACCCAGTACTTC. This encodes CASSQEALETQYF.

The CDR3 DNA sequence: TGCAGTGCTAGAGCCGGGGGGCCCCTCCACTTT. The encoded protein is CSARAGGPLHF. V and J are TRBV20-1 and TRBJ1-6; D may be TRBD1 (5 bases). Germline assignment: CDR1 DFQATT and CDR2 SNEGSKA (reference sequence). The CDR3 loop spans 11 amino acids. V lost 1 base and J lost 13, with 8 bases in between.

This clonotype was recorded many times. V and J are TRBV12-3 or TRBV12-4 and TRBJ2-7; maybe TRBD1 (7 bases). V shed 4 bases and J shed 5 bases, with 15 bases lying between them. The CDR3 extends over 14 amino acids. The CDR3 loop is CASSSNRGLHEQYF. The DNA of the CDR3 is TGTGCCAGCAGTTCGAACAGGGGACTGCACGAGCAGTACTTC.

This clonotype was recorded many times. The CDR3, as DNA: TGCAGTGCTAGGGACAGGGGATCGGAAAACATTCAGTACTTC. Amino acid sequence: CSARDRGSENIQYF. This chain connects TRBV20-1 to TRBJ2-4; 9 bases agree with TRBD1. Germline V gene sequence: CDR1 DFQATT, CDR2 SNEGSKA (reference sequence). This CDR3 has 14 amino acids. V shed 3 bases, J shed 5 bases, and the junction held 5 bases outside the gene matches.

This clonotype was seen a handful of times. The chain has TRBV20-1 and TRBJ2-7; 10 nucleotides line up with TRBD1. CDR3 length: 14 residues. V dropped 4 bases and J dropped 2; count of bases not matched to a gene: 5. Per the germline V gene, CDR1 is DFQATT and CDR2 is SNEGSKA (reference sequence). The CDR3 here is CSANRDRGTYEQYF. In DNA form, the CDR3 reads TGCAGTGCTAACCGGGACAGGGGTACCTACGAGCAGTACTTC.

Many counts were recorded for this clonotype. The rearrangement uses TRBV7-9 and TRBJ1-2, with D possibly matching TRBD1 (5 bases). The germline V and J ends were trimmed by 1 base and 7 bases, with 13 bases remaining between them. CDR1 is SEHNR and CDR2 is FQNEAQ in the germline V gene (reference sequence). The CDR3 loop spans 14 amino acids. In DNA, the CDR3 is TGTGCCAGCAGCTTAGGGGGGGAGGCAGGTGGCTACACCTTC. This sequence encodes CASSLGGEAGGYTF.

The gene calls are TRBV27 and TRBJ1-2, with TRBD1 matching 9 bases. The V segment lost 5 bases and the J segment 7 bases; nucleotides outside the gene matches: 11. CDR1 and CDR2 (germline): MNHEY, SMNVEV (reference sequence). CDR3 length: 15 amino acids. CDR3 DNA: TGTGCCAGCAGTACCCTTGGACAGGGGATGCTTGGCTACACCTTC. Protein sequence: CASSTLGQGMLGYTF.

This clonotype was found a few times. This sequence joins TRBV4-3 and TRBJ2-3; D call uncertain. The CDR3 spans 13 residues. Germline assignment: CDR1 LGHNA and CDR2 YSLEER. Trimming left V 2 bases short and J 7 bases short, with 10 bases between. This chain's CDR3 is CASSQWTSNTQYF. The CDR3 DNA is TGCGCCAGCAGCCAATGGACCTCGAATACGCAGTATTTT.

In this sample, this clonotype turned up many times. The CDR3 spells CASSVAGSTDTQYF. The CDR3 region has the DNA TGTGCCAGCAGCGTAGCGGGTAGCACAGATACGCAGTATTTT. V gene TRBV9 combines with J gene TRBJ2-3, with D unresolved. The CDR3 has 14 residues. CDR1 and CDR2 from the germline V gene are SGDLS and YYNGEE. V lost 0 bases and J 0 bases, leaving 5 bases between the germline ends.

There are many counts of this clonotype. The rearrangement links TRBV28 to TRBJ1-5, with D maybe TRBD1 (6 bases). The CDR3 is made up of 16 amino acids. Germline V gives CDR1 MDHEN, CDR2 SYDVKM. V was pared by 2 bases and J by 4 bases, with 15 bases between. The CDR3, as DNA: TGTGCCAGCAGTTTACAACGGGGGCAATGGAATCAGCCCCAGCATTTT. It codes for CASSLQRGQWNQPQHF.

The CDR3 protein is CASSPSDAGELFF. For the CDR3, the DNA is TGTGCCAGCAGCCCCTCCGATGCCGGGGAGCTGTTTTTT. V is TRBV6-5 and J is TRBJ2-2; D call uncertain. Germline CDR1 is MNHEY and CDR2 is SVGAGI. The CDR3 has 13 residues. Trimming shortened V by 6 bases and J by 6 bases, and 11 bases separated the two germline ends.

On this clonotype itself: Germline is not matched at one junction end, which may reflect a read error. The rearrangement uses TRBV6-2 or TRBV6-3 and TRBJ1-2, with 7 nucleotides matching TRBD1. Germline CDR1 MNHEY, CDR2 SVGEGT. CDR3 length: 13 amino acids. In DNA form, the CDR3 reads TGTGCCAGCAGTTACGAGGGGGCTCATGGCGACACCTTC. As protein: CASSYEGAHGDTF.

In its sample, this clonotype was seen a few times. The chain is built from TRBV6-2 or TRBV6-3 and TRBJ2-4; 7 positions match TRBD1. This CDR3 has 13 residues. The ends lost 6 bases at V and 2 bases at J; junction bases unmatched: 1. The germline V gene encodes CDR1 MNHEY and CDR2 SVGEGT. The CDR3 loop is CASRTGTKNIQYF. The CDR3 nucleotides are TGTGCCAGCAGGACAGGGACCAAAAACATTCAGTACTTC.

In its sample, this clonotype was seen many times. The chain is built from TRBV20-1 and TRBJ1-5; D gene ambiguous. V was clipped by 1 base and J by 7 bases, with 14 bases between them. The length of the CDR3 is 14 residues. From germline, CDR1 is DFQATT and CDR2 SNEGSKA (reference sequence). CDR3 coding DNA: TGCAGTGCTAGAGTTCCCCTGGGGAGCCAGCCCCAGCATTTT. It encodes CSARVPLGSQPQHF.

In its sample, this clonotype was seen a few times. One base away lies a much larger clone, so this may be a sequencing read error. The chain joins TRBV6-5 to TRBJ1-2; D not resolved. Germline V gene sequence: CDR1 MNHEY, CDR2 SVGAGI. The CDR3 is 12 residues long. The CDR3 sequence: CASSHGGYGDTF. The CDR3 region has the DNA TGTGCCAGCAGTCACGGTGGCTATGGCGACACCTTC.